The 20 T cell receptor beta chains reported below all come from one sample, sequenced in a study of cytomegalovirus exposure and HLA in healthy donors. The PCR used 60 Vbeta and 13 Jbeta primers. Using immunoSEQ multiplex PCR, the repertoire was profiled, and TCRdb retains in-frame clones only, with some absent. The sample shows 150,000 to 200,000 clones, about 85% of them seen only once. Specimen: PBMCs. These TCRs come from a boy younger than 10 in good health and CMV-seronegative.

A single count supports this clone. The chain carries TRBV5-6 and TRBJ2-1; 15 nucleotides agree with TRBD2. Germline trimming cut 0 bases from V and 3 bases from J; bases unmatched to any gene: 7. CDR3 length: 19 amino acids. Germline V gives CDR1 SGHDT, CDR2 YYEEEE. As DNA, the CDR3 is TGTGCCAGCAGCTTGGAGGGACTAGCGGGGGGCTTATACTACAATGAGCAGTTCTTC. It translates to CASSLEGLAGGLYYNEQFF.

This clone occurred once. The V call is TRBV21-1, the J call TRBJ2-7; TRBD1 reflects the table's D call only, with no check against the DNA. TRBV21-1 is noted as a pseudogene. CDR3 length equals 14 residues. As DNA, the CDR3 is TGTGCCAGCAGCCCATCAGGACAGGACTACGAGCAGTACGTC. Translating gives CASSPSGQDYEQYV.

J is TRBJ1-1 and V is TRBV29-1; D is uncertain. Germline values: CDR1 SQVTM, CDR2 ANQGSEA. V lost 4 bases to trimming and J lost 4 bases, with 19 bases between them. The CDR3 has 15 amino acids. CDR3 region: CSVANPDGRVTEAFF. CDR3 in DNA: TGCAGCGTTGCCAACCCCGACGGGAGGGTCACTGAAGCTTTCTTT.

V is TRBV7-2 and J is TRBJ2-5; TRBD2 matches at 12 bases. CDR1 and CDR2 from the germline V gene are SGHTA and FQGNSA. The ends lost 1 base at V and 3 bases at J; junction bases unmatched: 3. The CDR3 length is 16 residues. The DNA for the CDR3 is TGTGCCAGCAGCTTAGTACTAGCGGGGGGCAAAGAGACCCAGTACTTC. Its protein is CASSLVLAGGKETQYF.

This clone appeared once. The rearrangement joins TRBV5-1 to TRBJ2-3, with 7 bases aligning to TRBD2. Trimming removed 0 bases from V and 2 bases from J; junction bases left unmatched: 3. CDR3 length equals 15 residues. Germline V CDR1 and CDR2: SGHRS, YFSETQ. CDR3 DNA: TGCGCCAGCAGCTTGGTCGGGGGGACCACAGATACGCAGTATTTT. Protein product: CASSLVGGTTDTQYF. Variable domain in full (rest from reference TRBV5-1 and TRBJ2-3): KAGVTQTPRYLIKTRGQQVTLSCSPISGHRSVSWYQQTPGQGLQFLFEYFSETQRNKGNFPGRFSGRQFSNSRSEMNVSTLELGDSALYLCASSLVGGTTDTQYFGPGTRLTVL.

CDR3 protein: CASSPRTSGKNTDTQYF. CDR3 nucleotides: TGTGCCAGCAGCCCAAGGACTAGCGGCAAGAACACAGATACGCAGTATTTT. The rearrangement links TRBV7-3 to TRBJ2-3; TRBD2 aligns across 10 bases. J lost 2 bases, V lost 5 bases, and 10 bases had no gene match. The CDR3 covers 17 residues. The germline V gene encodes CDR1 SGHTA and CDR2 FQGTGA.

This chain's CDR3 is CASSLTPATSAGNTIYF. The DNA for the CDR3 is TGTGCCAGCAGCTTAACCCCCGCCACGTCGGCTGGAAACACCATATATTTT. The V gene is TRBV7-2, the J gene TRBJ1-3; no clear D gene. The V end was cut by 2 bases, the J end by 2 bases, with 16 bases between. Looked up from germline, CDR1 is SGHTA and CDR2 is FQGNSA. The CDR3 consists of 17 residues.

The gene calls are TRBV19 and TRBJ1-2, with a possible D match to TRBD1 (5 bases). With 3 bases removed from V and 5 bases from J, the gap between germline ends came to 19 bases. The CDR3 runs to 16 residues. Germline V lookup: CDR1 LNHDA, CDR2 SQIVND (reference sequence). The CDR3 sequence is CASSILRRAFEYGYTF. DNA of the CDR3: TGTGCCAGTAGTATCCTCCGCAGGGCGTTTGAATATGGCTACACCTTC.

The DNA for the CDR3 is TGCAGCGTTGAAGGGCGGCTGAGTAGAGGAGAGACCCAGTACTTC. This translates into CSVEGRLSRGETQYF. The V call is TRBV29-1, the J call TRBJ2-5; no reliable D call. The CDR3 length is 15 residues. V lost 1 base and J lost 4, with 16 bases in between. In germline, CDR1 is SQVTM, CDR2 ANQGSEA. Using reference TRBV29-1 and TRBJ2-5 for the parts outside the CDR3, the full variable domain is SAVISQKPSRDICQRGTSLTIQCQVDSQVTMMFWYRQQPGQSLTLIATANQGSEATYESGFVIDKFPISRPNLTFSTLTVSNMSPEDSSIYLCSVEGRLSRGETQYFGPGTRLLVL.

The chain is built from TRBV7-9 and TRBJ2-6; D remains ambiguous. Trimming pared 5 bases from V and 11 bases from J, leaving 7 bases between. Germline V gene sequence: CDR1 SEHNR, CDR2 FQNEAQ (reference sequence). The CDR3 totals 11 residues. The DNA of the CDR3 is TGTGCCAGCAGCCCGACTTACGTCCTGACTTTC. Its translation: CASSPTYVLTF.

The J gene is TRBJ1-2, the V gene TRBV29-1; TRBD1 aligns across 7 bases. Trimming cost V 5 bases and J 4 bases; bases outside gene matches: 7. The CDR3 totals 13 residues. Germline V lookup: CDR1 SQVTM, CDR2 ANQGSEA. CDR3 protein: CSVSTGTAYGYTF. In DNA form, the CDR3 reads TGCAGCGTTTCAACCGGGACAGCCTATGGCTACACCTTC.

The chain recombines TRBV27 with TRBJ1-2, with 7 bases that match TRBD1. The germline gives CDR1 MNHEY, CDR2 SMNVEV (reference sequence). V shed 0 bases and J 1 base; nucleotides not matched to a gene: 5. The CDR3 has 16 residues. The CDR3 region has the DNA TGTGCCAGCAGTTTATCGTGGGACAGCATTAACTATGGCTACACCTTC. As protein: CASSLSWDSINYGYTF.

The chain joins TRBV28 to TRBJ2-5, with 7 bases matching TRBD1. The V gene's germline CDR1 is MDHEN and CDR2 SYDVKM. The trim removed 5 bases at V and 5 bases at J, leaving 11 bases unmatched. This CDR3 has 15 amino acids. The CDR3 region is CASSPGEGAQETQYF. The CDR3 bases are TGTGCCAGCAGTCCGGGCGAGGGGGCGCAGGAGACCCAGTACTTC. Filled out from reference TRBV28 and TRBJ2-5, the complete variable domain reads DVKVTQSSRYLVKRTGEKVFLECVQDMDHENMFWYRQDPGLGLRLIYFSYDVKMKEKGDIPEGYSVSREKKERFSLILESASTNQTSMYLCASSPGEGAQETQYFGPGTRLLVL.

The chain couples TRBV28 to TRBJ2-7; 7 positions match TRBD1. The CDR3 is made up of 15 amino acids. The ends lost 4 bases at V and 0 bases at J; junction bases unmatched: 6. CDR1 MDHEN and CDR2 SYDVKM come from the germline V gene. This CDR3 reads CASSSLRDSSYEQYV. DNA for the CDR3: TGTGCCAGCAGTTCCCTACGGGACAGCTCCTACGAGCAGTACGTC.

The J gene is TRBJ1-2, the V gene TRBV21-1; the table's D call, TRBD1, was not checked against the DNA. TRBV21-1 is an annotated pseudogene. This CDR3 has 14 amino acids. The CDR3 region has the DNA TGTGCCAGCAGCAAAGAAGTGGGGGCGCGAGGCTACACCTTC. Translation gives CASSKEVGARGYTF.

CDR3 nucleotide sequence: TGTGCCAGCAGCTTGGGGGGCGGGGGGACCTCAAGAGATACGCAGTATTTT. Translating gives CASSLGGGGTSRDTQYF. The chain joins TRBV5-6 to TRBJ2-3; TRBD2 agrees at 8 bases. The CDR3 sequence is 17 residues long. Per germline, CDR1 SGHDT and CDR2 YYEEEE. After removal of 0 bases from V and 5 bases from J, the junction contained 11 bases not matched to a gene.

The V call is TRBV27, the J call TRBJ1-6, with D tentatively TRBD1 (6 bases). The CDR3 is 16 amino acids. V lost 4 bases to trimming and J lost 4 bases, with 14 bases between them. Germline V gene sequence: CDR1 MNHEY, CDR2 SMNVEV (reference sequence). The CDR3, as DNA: TGTGCCAGCAGTTCATTATTCGGACAGTATAATTCACCCCTCCACTTT. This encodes CASSSLFGQYNSPLHF.

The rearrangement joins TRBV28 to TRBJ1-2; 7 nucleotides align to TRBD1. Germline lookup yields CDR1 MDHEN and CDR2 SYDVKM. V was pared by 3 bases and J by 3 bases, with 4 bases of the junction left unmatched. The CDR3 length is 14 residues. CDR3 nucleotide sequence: TGTGCCAGCAGTTTCGGCAGGGGGGACTATGGCTACACCTTC. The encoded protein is CASSFGRGDYGYTF.

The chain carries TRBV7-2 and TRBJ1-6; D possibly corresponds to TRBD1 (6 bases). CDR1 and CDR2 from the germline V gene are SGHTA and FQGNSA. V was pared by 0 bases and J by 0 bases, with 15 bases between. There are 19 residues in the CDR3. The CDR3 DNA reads TGTGCCAGCAGCTTAGCCCCGGCAGGGGCGGGCTCCTATAATTCACCCCTCCACTTT. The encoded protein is CASSLAPAGAGSYNSPLHF.

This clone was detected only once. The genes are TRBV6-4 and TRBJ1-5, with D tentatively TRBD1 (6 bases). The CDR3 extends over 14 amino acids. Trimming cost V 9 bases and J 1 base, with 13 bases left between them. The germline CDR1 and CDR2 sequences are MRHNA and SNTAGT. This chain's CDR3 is CARPDRISNQPQHF. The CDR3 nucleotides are TGTGCCAGGCCCGACAGGATAAGCAATCAGCCCCAGCATTTT.